These 19 T cell receptor beta chains were sequenced from one sample in a study of blood T cell repertoires in COVID-19. Measured with immunoSEQ multiplex PCR; TCRdb has only the in-frame clones, and not every one. The table records 45,000 to 55,000 clones, around 83% of them present only once. The sequenced sample consisted of peripheral blood. These receptors all come from a man in his fifties or sixties with active COVID-19.

This clone was observed a single time. The chain combines TRBV5-6 with TRBJ1-2, with 7 bases aligning to TRBD1. In germline, CDR1 is SGHDT, CDR2 YYEEEE. Trimming cost V 4 bases and J 6 bases; bases outside gene matches: 6. This CDR3 is 13 amino acids long. The CDR3 DNA is TGTGCCAGCAGCAGAAGGACAGGAGATGGCTACACCTTC. Translated, it gives CASSRRTGDGYTF.

This chain joins TRBV19 and TRBJ2-5; 8 positions match TRBD2. Trimming at V came to 4 bases and at J to 4 bases, leaving 2 bases not matched to a gene. This CDR3 has 13 amino acids. Germline V CDR1 and CDR2: LNHDA, SQIVND (reference sequence). CDR3 sequence reads: CASSKTSVETQYF. The CDR3 DNA follows: TGTGCCAGTAGTAAGACTAGCGTAGAGACCCAGTACTTC.

The CDR3, as DNA: TGTGCCAGCAGTTTTCAAAGGAGCTCCTACGAGCAGTACTTC. Translated, it gives CASSFQRSSYEQYF. The chain carries TRBV27 and TRBJ2-7; unclear D gene. Germline loops: CDR1 MNHEY, CDR2 SMNVEV (reference sequence). The length of the CDR3 is 14 residues. V lost 3 bases and J 0 bases, leaving 9 bases between the germline ends.

The chain joins TRBV3-1 (or the pseudogene TRBV3-2) to TRBJ1-2, with 7 positions matching TRBD1. This CDR3 has 16 residues. The V gene end was trimmed by 2 bases and the J gene end by 2 bases; junction bases not matched to a gene: 8. CDR1 is LGHDT, CDR2 YNNKEL, per germline (reference sequence). The CDR3 nucleotides read TGTGCCAGCAGCCAATCCGGGACAGCTAAGAACTATGGCTACACCTTC. This encodes CASSQSGTAKNYGYTF.

A single count supports this clone. The chain links TRBV5-6 to TRBJ2-1, with 11 nucleotides matching TRBD2. The CDR3 has 13 residues. Germline lookup yields CDR1 SGHDT and CDR2 YYEEEE. The junction had 10 bases not matched to a gene; V was cut back by 4 bases and J by 16 bases. The CDR3 bases are TGTGCCAGCAGCAAGGAGACTAGCGGGATAAATTTCTTC. Translated: CASSKETSGINFF.

The gene calls are TRBV28 and TRBJ2-7, with D maybe TRBD2 (7 bases). CDR1 and CDR2 (germline): MDHEN, SYDVKM. CDR3 length: 17 residues. Trimming stripped 4 bases from V and 1 base from J, with 20 bases between. The CDR3 region has the DNA TGTGCCAGCAGTTCCCCCGTAGGGGGGGGTAGGTCCTACGAGCAGTACTTC. Protein sequence: CASSSPVGGGRSYEQYF.

V and J are TRBV23-1 and TRBJ1-4; D uncertain. TRBV23-1 is treated as an ORF (open reading frame) with a function not yet certain. The CDR3 has 16 amino acids. The V gene lost 0 bases and the J gene lost 5 bases, with 13 bases spanning the gap. The CDR3 spells CASSQSSGVGNEKLFF. The CDR3 bases are TGCGCCAGCAGTCAATCAAGCGGGGTGGGGAATGAAAAACTGTTTTTT.

The chain carries TRBV6-1 and TRBJ2-3, with D possibly matching TRBD1 (6 bases). Germline assignment: CDR1 MNHNS and CDR2 SASEGT. V was trimmed by 0 bases and J by 0 bases, leaving 13 bases between them. The CDR3 covers 17 residues. The CDR3 loop reads CASSEALGHSSTDTQYF. The CDR3 DNA reads TGTGCCAGCAGTGAAGCGCTGGGACATTCTAGCACAGATACGCAGTATTTT.

V gene TRBV4-1 combines with J gene TRBJ2-7; D might be TRBD1 (6 bases). The germline gives CDR1 MGHRA, CDR2 YSYEKL. V shed 1 base and J shed 1 base, with 11 bases lying between them. There are 15 residues in the CDR3. CDR3 in DNA: TGCGCCAGCAGCCAAGCTAACAGGGTGTCCTACGAGCAGTACTTC. Translating it yields CASSQANRVSYEQYF.

This chain connects TRBV24-1 to TRBJ1-5; no clear D gene. The CDR3 contains 15 residues. The V and J ends lost 4 bases and 0 bases respectively, with 9 bases between them. Germline V gene lookup returns CDR1 KGHDR and CDR2 SFDVKD. The CDR3 spells CATSEGSYSNQPQHF. CDR3 nucleotide sequence: TGTGCCACCAGTGAGGGCAGCTATAGCAATCAGCCCCAGCATTTT.

The chain couples TRBV7-8 to TRBJ2-7, with TRBD2 matching 12 bases. Germline V gives CDR1 SGHVS, CDR2 FQNEAQ. The CDR3 is made up of 18 amino acids. The V segment lost 1 base and the J segment 2 bases; nucleotides outside the gene matches: 9. CDR3 DNA sequence: TGTGCCAGCAGCTTAGTAGGGCCTAGCGGGGGGGCCACCTACGAGCAGTACTTC. Its translation: CASSLVGPSGGATYEQYF.

The chain recombines TRBV2 with TRBJ2-2; D possibly corresponds to TRBD2 (5 bases). The CDR3 is made up of 13 amino acids. Per germline, CDR1 SNHLY and CDR2 FYNNEI. Deletions cut 4 bases from V and 6 bases from J, with 9 bases between. The CDR3 here is CASSASGAGELFF. The DNA of the CDR3 is TGTGCCAGCAGTGCATCCGGGGCCGGGGAGCTGTTTTTT. Supplemented by reference TRBV2 and TRBJ2-2, the full variable domain reads EPEVTQTPSHQVTQMGQEVILRCVPISNHLYFYWYRQILGQKVEFLVSFYNNEISEKSEIFDDQFSVERPDGSNFTLKIRSTKLEDSAMYFCASSASGAGELFFGEGSRLTVL.

This clone was counted once. The chain links TRBV11-3 to TRBJ2-1; weak D call: TRBD1 (6 bases). The germline CDR1 and CDR2 sequences are SGHNT and YENEEA. Deletions cut 1 base from V and 1 base from J, with 8 bases between. CDR3 length: 15 amino acids. The CDR3 sequence is CASSLGGGSYNEQFF. The CDR3 nucleotides are TGTGCCAGCAGCTTAGGAGGGGGTTCCTACAATGAGCAGTTCTTC.

V gene TRBV30 combines with J gene TRBJ2-5; TRBD2 matches at 9 bases. Germline trimming cut 3 bases from V and 4 bases from J; bases unmatched to any gene: 9. Germline CDR1 and CDR2: GTSNPN and SVGIG (reference sequence). The CDR3 is 15 amino acids. The DNA of the CDR3 is TGTGCCTGGAGGTCAGTAGCGGGAGAGGTAGAGACCCAGTACTTC. This translates into CAWRSVAGEVETQYF.

The chain is built from TRBV6-5 and TRBJ2-1, with TRBD1 identical over 9 bases. Per the germline V gene, CDR1 is MNHEY and CDR2 is SVGAGI. The CDR3 is 14 residues long. The V and J ends lost 9 bases and 9 bases, in that order; junction bases with no gene match: 12. CDR3 DNA sequence: TGTGCCAGGACCCGGGACAGGGAATCGGGTGAGCAGTTCTTC. As protein: CARTRDRESGEQFF.

The chain links TRBV7-6 to TRBJ1-4, with TRBD1 identical over 9 bases. CDR1 is SGHVS and CDR2 is FNYEAQ in the germline V gene. This CDR3 is 15 amino acids long. Trimming removed 3 bases from V and 4 bases from J; junction bases left unmatched: 3. The DNA of the CDR3 is TGTGCCAGCAGCTTGGGGACAGGGATTAATGAAAAACTGTTTTTT. Amino acids: CASSLGTGINEKLFF.

The rearrangement joins TRBV11-1 to TRBJ2-3, with 11 nucleotides matching TRBD2. The germline V gene encodes CDR1 SGHAT and CDR2 FQDESV (reference sequence). The trim removed 4 bases at V and 0 bases at J, leaving 3 bases unmatched. The CDR3 has 16 amino acids. Here the CDR3 reads CASSSGLAVSTDTQYF. CDR3 nucleotides: TGTGCCAGCAGCTCGGGACTAGCGGTGAGCACAGATACGCAGTATTTT.

V usage is TRBV9 and J usage is TRBJ1-4; the D gene is possibly TRBD1 (6 bases). The length of the CDR3 is 16 residues. The V gene's germline CDR1 is SGDLS and CDR2 YYNGEE. V gave up 4 bases and J gave up 3 bases, with 16 bases separating them. CDR3 DNA sequence: TGTGCCAGCAGCCCGGGGGGCCGCGGGCCTAATGAAAAACTGTTTTTT. This gives the protein CASSPGGRGPNEKLFF. The whole variable domain, filled in from reference TRBV9 and TRBJ1-4, reads DSGVTQTPKHLITATGQRVTLRCSPRSGDLSVYWYQQSLDQGLQFLIQYYNGEERAKGNILERFSAQQFPDLHSELNLSSLELGDSALYFCASSPGGRGPNEKLFFGSGTQLSVL.

J is TRBJ2-3 and V is TRBV3-1 (or the pseudogene TRBV3-2), with 8 bases lining up with TRBD2. This CDR3 is built from 12 residues. V gave up 3 bases and J gave up 10 bases; unmatched junction bases: 3. Germline V gene sequence: CDR1 LGHDT, CDR2 YNNKEL (reference sequence). CDR3 DNA: TGTGCCAGCAGCCAGGGACTAGTCTCGCAGTATTTT. Its translation: CASSQGLVSQYF.